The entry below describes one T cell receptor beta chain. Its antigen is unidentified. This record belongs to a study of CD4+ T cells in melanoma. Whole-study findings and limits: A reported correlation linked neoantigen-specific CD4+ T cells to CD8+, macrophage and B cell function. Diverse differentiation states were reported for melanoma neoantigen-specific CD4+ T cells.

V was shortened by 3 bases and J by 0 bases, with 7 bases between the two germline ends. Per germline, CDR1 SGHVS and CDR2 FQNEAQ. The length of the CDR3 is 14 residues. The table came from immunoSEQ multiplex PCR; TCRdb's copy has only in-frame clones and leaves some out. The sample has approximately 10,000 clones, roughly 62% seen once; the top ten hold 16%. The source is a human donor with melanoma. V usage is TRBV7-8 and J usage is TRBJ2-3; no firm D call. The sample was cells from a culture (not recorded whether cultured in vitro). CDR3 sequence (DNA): TGTGCCAGCAGCTTTGGGCCGAGCACAGATACGCAGTATTTT. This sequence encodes CASSFGPSTDTQYF.